These 20 T cell receptor beta chains came from one sample sequenced in a study of cytomegalovirus exposure and HLA in healthy donors. Primers included in the PCR were 60 Vbeta and 13 Jbeta primers. Only in-frame clones appear in the TCRdb table, and some are missing; sequencing was by immunoSEQ multiplex PCR. The table records roughly 150,000 clones, over 60% of them present only once. The sequenced material came from PBMCs. The receptors come from a middle-aged woman in good health and CMV-seronegative.

The chain uses TRBV4-2 and TRBJ1-1; a weak D match, TRBD1 (6 bases). The CDR3 contains 15 residues. Trimming left V 0 bases short and J 9 bases short, with 17 bases between. Per germline, CDR1 LGHNA and CDR2 YNFKEQ. CDR3 in amino acids: CASSQDRGGRGKAFF. Written as DNA, the CDR3 is TGTGCCAGCAGCCAAGATAGAGGAGGCAGGGGCAAAGCTTTCTTT.

The chain carries TRBV10-3 and TRBJ1-2, with TRBD1 as a possible D gene (5 bases). In germline, CDR1 is ENHRY, CDR2 SYGVKD. Trimming took 2 bases from V and 3 from J, leaving 13 bases between them. The CDR3 spans 15 residues. CDR3 sequence: CAISEDMTAYYGYTF. The DNA for the CDR3 is TGTGCCATCAGTGAGGACATGACAGCTTACTATGGCTACACCTTC.

The rearrangement links TRBV27 to TRBJ2-7; TRBD2 is a possible D gene (6 bases). Germline CDR1 reads MNHEY; CDR2 reads SMNVEV (reference sequence). V lost 0 bases and J lost 2, with 11 bases in between. This CDR3 spans 15 amino acids. The CDR3 sequence is CASSLSWGVAYEQYF. CDR3 nucleotides: TGTGCCAGCAGTTTATCGTGGGGGGTTGCCTACGAGCAGTACTTC.

This clone was found a few times. The J gene is TRBJ1-2, the V gene TRBV5-4, with TRBD1 identical over 7 bases. Germline assignment: CDR1 SGHNT and CDR2 YYREEE (reference sequence). The CDR3 sequence is 15 residues long. The J segment lost 3 bases and the V segment lost 0 bases, leaving 5 bases of the junction unmatched. The CDR3 DNA reads TGTGCCAGCAGCTTGGGGACGGACAGGTACTATGGCTACACCTTC. Encoded protein: CASSLGTDRYYGYTF.

This clone has just one count. The rearrangement links TRBV6-1 to TRBJ2-1; 10 bases align to TRBD2. Germline trimming cut 7 bases from V and 6 bases from J; bases unmatched to any gene: 3. Germline lookup yields CDR1 MNHNS and CDR2 SASEGT. The CDR3 runs to 13 residues. The CDR3 loop is CASTSGGSNEQFF. CDR3 sequence (DNA): TGTGCCAGCACTAGCGGGGGCTCCAATGAGCAGTTCTTC.

The CDR3 spells CAWSVQGVSLHF. The CDR3 nucleotides are TGTGCCTGGAGTGTACAGGGGGTCTCCCTCCACTTT. The chain carries TRBV30 and TRBJ1-6, with 8 bases fitting TRBD1. V lost 0 bases to trimming and J lost 14 bases; unmatched junction nucleotides: 3. Germline values: CDR1 GTSNPN, CDR2 SVGIG (reference sequence). The length of the CDR3 is 12 residues.

The J gene is TRBJ2-5, the V gene TRBV10-2; D perhaps matches TRBD1 (5 bases). Germline V CDR1 and CDR2: WSHSY, SAAADI. The CDR3 has 17 amino acids. V was trimmed by 0 bases and J by 4 bases, leaving 18 bases between them. The CDR3 region has the DNA TGCGCCAGCAGTGAGTCGCCAGGGAAGGTTATGGGAGAGACCCAGTACTTC. It encodes CASSESPGKVMGETQYF.

This chain connects TRBV5-5 to TRBJ1-5; 9 nucleotides match TRBD1. Germline-derived CDR1 and CDR2 are SGHKS and YYEKEE (reference sequence). V trimming: 0 bases; J trimming: 7 bases; junction bases outside the gene matches: 8. The CDR3 runs 16 residues. Here the CDR3 reads CASSLGSYGQGQPQHF. The CDR3 bases are TGTGCCAGCAGCTTGGGATCATACGGACAGGGGCAGCCCCAGCATTTT. Together with reference TRBV5-5 and TRBJ1-5, the CDR3 gives the full variable domain: DAGVTQSPTHLIKTRGQQVTLRCSPISGHKSVSWYQQVLGQGPQFIFQYYEKEERGRGNFPDRFSARQFPNYSSELNVNALLLGDSALYLCASSLGSYGQGQPQHFGDGTRLSIL.

The rearrangement uses TRBV28 and TRBJ2-2, with a tentative D call TRBD2 (5 bases). Germline V gene data show CDR1 as MDHEN and CDR2 as SYDVKM. The CDR3 has 14 residues. With 3 bases removed from V and 7 bases from J, the gap between germline ends came to 12 bases. CDR3 protein: CASSFQEGVGELFF. CDR3 DNA: TGTGCCAGCAGTTTCCAAGAGGGCGTCGGGGAGCTGTTTTTT.

J is TRBJ1-2 and V is TRBV19, with 7 bases that match TRBD1. Germline CDR1 and CDR2: LNHDA and SQIVND (reference sequence). CDR3 length: 14 amino acids. V shed 4 bases, J shed 4 bases, and the junction held 6 bases outside the gene matches. CDR3 in amino acids: CASSTFDRAYGYTF. As DNA, the CDR3 is TGTGCCAGTAGTACCTTCGACAGGGCCTATGGCTACACCTTC.

Only one count was recorded for this clone. Within the sample, other DNA sequences also encode this same CDR3. The chain links TRBV5-1 to TRBJ1-1; TRBD1 might be the D (6 bases). Germline CDR1 reads SGHRS; CDR2 reads YFSETQ. This CDR3 contains 14 residues. V gave up 4 bases and J gave up 1 base, with 11 bases separating them. The CDR3 loop reads CASSLDRSNTEAFF. The CDR3 DNA sequence: TGCGCCAGCAGCCTGGACAGATCGAACACTGAAGCTTTCTTT.

The V call is TRBV7-8, the J call TRBJ1-1; unclear D gene. The V and J ends lost 1 base and 4 bases respectively, with 10 bases between them. The CDR3 is 14 amino acids. CDR1 and CDR2 (germline): SGHVS, FQNEAQ. The CDR3 nucleotides are TGTGCCAGCAGCTTAGACCCGCGGGGCACTGAAGCTTTCTTT. Translating it yields CASSLDPRGTEAFF. Combining the CDR3 with reference TRBV7-8 and TRBJ1-1 gives the whole variable domain GAGVSQSPRYKVAKRGQDVALRCDPISGHVSLFWYQQALGQGPEFLTYFQNEAQLDKSGLPSDRFFAERPEGSVSTLKIQRTQQEDSAVYLCASSLDPRGTEAFFGQGTRLTVV.

The chain couples TRBV10-3 to TRBJ1-2; weak D call: TRBD1 (5 bases). The V and J ends lost 3 bases and 8 bases respectively, with 13 bases between them. The CDR3 has 13 amino acids. Germline assignment: CDR1 ENHRY and CDR2 SYGVKD. The DNA of the CDR3 is TGTGCCATCAGTGATCAGGGATGGGAAGGCTACACCTTC. This gives the protein CAISDQGWEGYTF.

The V call is TRBV4-1, the J call TRBJ2-5, with D hard to call. With the DNA end fitting TRBJ2-7 better, the J assignment may be wrong. CDR1 is MGHRA and CDR2 is YSYEKL in the germline V gene. This CDR3 is built from 14 residues. CDR3 loop: CASRPWAVAYEQYF. The CDR3 DNA reads as TGCGCCAGCCGTCCCTGGGCAGTCGCCTACGAGCAGTACTTC.

The chain uses TRBV5-1 and TRBJ2-2, with D perhaps matching TRBD2 (5 bases). The CDR3 runs to 14 residues. The V gene's germline CDR1 is SGHRS and CDR2 YFSETQ. The V gene lost 7 bases and the J gene lost 0 bases, with 10 bases spanning the gap. CDR3 sequence (DNA): TGCGCCAGCGCCGGGATAGCGAACACCGGGGAGCTGTTTTTT. Translating it yields CASAGIANTGELFF.

This sequence joins TRBV6-5 and TRBJ1-1, with D maybe TRBD1 (5 bases). CDR3 size: 14 residues. Germline loops: CDR1 MNHEY, CDR2 SVGAGI. The V gene lost 5 bases and the J gene lost 1 base, with 11 bases spanning the gap. CDR3 in amino acids: CASSVDRSNTEAFF. DNA for the CDR3: TGTGCCAGCAGTGTTGACAGATCGAACACTGAAGCTTTCTTT.

The genes are TRBV10-3 and TRBJ1-4; 9 bases agree with TRBD1. The germline V gene has CDR1 ENHRY and CDR2 SYGVKD. The trim removed 5 bases at V and 5 bases at J, leaving 3 bases unmatched. The CDR3 has 14 residues. CDR3 protein: CAISPGQGNEKLFF. CDR3 in DNA: TGTGCCATCAGTCCGGGACAGGGAAATGAAAAACTGTTTTTT.

Regarding this clone: A junction boundary mismatches the germline segment, possibly from a read error. V gene TRBV7-9 combines with J gene TRBJ2-3, with TRBD1 matching over 10 bases. CDR3 length equals 16 residues. In germline, CDR1 is SEHNR, CDR2 FQNEAQ (reference sequence). The CDR3 spells CSSSFRTGGNTDTQYF. The CDR3 DNA is TGTTCCAGCAGCTTTAGGACAGGGGGGAACACAGATACGCAGTATTTT.

This clone was detected a few times. An end of the junction differs from the germline gene, which may be a read error. The chain uses TRBV6-1 and TRBJ2-7; no clear D. Germline CDR1 MNHNS, CDR2 SASEGT. This CDR3 has 12 amino acids. The CDR3 sequence is CASSGTHYGQYF. The CDR3 nucleotides read TGTGCCAGCAGTGGCACCCACTACGGGCAGTACTTC.

This sequence joins TRBV19 and TRBJ2-7; 7 nucleotides agree with TRBD2. The last part of the DNA fits TRBJ2-1 better; the J call may be wrong. This CDR3 has 14 amino acids. Germline CDR1 LNHDA, CDR2 SQIVND (reference sequence). The CDR3 protein is CASSITGGLNEQFF. CDR3 DNA: TGTGCCAGTAGTATCACGGGAGGCTTGAATGAGCAGTTCTTC.